The 20 T cell receptor beta chains given below trace back to one sample, sequenced in a study of blood T cells in healthy people across ages. Next came a second PCR, run for about 7 to 12 cycles, which used a sample-barcoded 5' primer along with a J-beta primer mix. TCRdb ran MiXCR on the 5' RACE reads and lists one entry per CDR3 protein. The sample includes about 1.8 million distinct CDR3 sequences, about 49% of them seen just once. The sequencing sample was made of blood. Receptors originate from a middle-aged woman in good health.

The chain joins TRBV6-1 to TRBJ1-1; the match to TRBD1 covers 7 bases. Germline CDR1 reads MNHNS; CDR2 reads SASEGT. The CDR3 length is 13 residues. After removal of 8 bases from V and 2 bases from J, the junction contained 5 bases not matched to a gene. The CDR3 DNA follows: TGTGCCAGCCCCGACAGGGCAAACACTGAAGCTTTCTTT. This sequence encodes CASPDRANTEAFF.

This clonotype has only a few counts. The V call is TRBV9, the J call TRBJ2-5; D is unresolved. Trimming pared 0 bases from V and 4 bases from J, leaving 7 bases between. Germline assignment: CDR1 SGDLS and CDR2 YYNGEE. The CDR3 runs 13 residues. CDR3 nucleotide sequence: TGTGCCAGCAGCGTAGATGTGGGAGAGACCCAGTACTTC. Amino acids: CASSVDVGETQYF.

Notes on this clonotype: One junction end does not reproduce the germline sequence, and a read error may be involved. The rearrangement uses TRBV7-2 and TRBJ2-1; possibly TRBD1 for D (5 bases). The CDR3 sequence is 14 residues long. CDR1 and CDR2 from the germline V gene are SGHTA and FQGNSA. CDR3 in amino acids: CAGSLGASNNEQFF. The CDR3 DNA follows: TGTGCCGGCAGCTTAGGGGCCAGCAACAATGAGCAGTTCTTC. The complete variable domain, with remaining parts taken from reference TRBV7-2 and TRBJ2-1, reads GAGVSQSPSNKVTEKGKDVELRCDPISGHTALYWYRQSLGQGLEFLIYFQGNSAPDKSGLPSDRFSAERTGGSVSTLTIQRTQQEDSAVYLCAGSLGASNNEQFFGPGTRLTVL.

In this sample, this clonotype turned up a few times. The V and J genes are TRBV5-1 and TRBJ2-6, with TRBD1 identical over 8 bases. The CDR3 is 17 amino acids. Germline values: CDR1 SGHRS, CDR2 YFSETQ. V was clipped by 4 bases and J by 2 bases; unmatched bases: 8. The DNA of the CDR3 is TGCGCCAGCAGCGATCTCCGGACAGGGCCTGGGGCCAACGTCCTGACTTTC. Its translation is CASSDLRTGPGANVLTF.

This clonotype has only a few counts. CDR3 sequence reads: CASSQDGGSDTQYF. CDR3 sequence (DNA): TGCGCCAGCAGCCAAGATGGTGGCTCAGATACGCAGTATTTT. V usage is TRBV4-3 and J usage is TRBJ2-3; D ambiguous. V lost 0 bases to trimming and J lost 4 bases, with 8 bases between them. CDR3 size: 14 residues. Germline loops: CDR1 LGHNA, CDR2 YSLEER.

The chain is built from TRBV6-2 or TRBV6-3 and TRBJ2-5; D perhaps matches TRBD2 (6 bases). CDR3 length equals 12 residues. The germline V gene has CDR1 MNHEY and CDR2 SVGEGT. V was pared by 10 bases and J by 4 bases, with 13 bases between. The CDR3 nucleotides are TGTGCCATCCGGGAGCCCCCAGAGACCCAGTACTTC. Its translation: CAIREPPETQYF.

The chain employs TRBV12-3 or TRBV12-4 and TRBJ2-7; D may be TRBD2 (6 bases). Trimming cost V 5 bases and J 6 bases, with 17 bases left between them. This CDR3 has 14 amino acids. As DNA, the CDR3 is TGTGCCAGCAGTCCCGGTGGGGGGATGAGCGAGCAGTACTTC. This gives the protein CASSPGGGMSEQYF.

As concerns this clonotype: A junction end diverges from the germline sequence, so it may reflect a read error. The rearrangement uses TRBV12-3 or TRBV12-4 and TRBJ2-4, with D tentatively TRBD1 (5 bases). CDR3 length: 15 residues. The CDR3 spells CGSSSNRQGRNIQYF. The CDR3 nucleotides are TGTGGCAGCAGTTCCAATCGGCAGGGTAGAAACATTCAGTACTTC.

This clonotype was counted only a few times. The rearrangement links TRBV25-1 to TRBJ2-1, with TRBD1 matching over 10 bases. Germline V gene sequence: CDR1 MGHDK, CDR2 SYGVNS. Trimming at V came to 1 base and at J to 8 bases, leaving 5 bases not matched to a gene. The CDR3 extends over 15 amino acids. The CDR3 bases are TGTGCCAGCAGTGAATCTGGGGGACAGGGGCATGAGCAGTTCTTC. Translated, it gives CASSESGGQGHEQFF.

A word on this clonotype: The CDR3 carries no conserved terminal phenylalanine or tryptophan, so it likely arises from a read error. The rearrangement joins TRBV12-3 or TRBV12-4 to TRBJ2-7; perhaps TRBD1 as D (6 bases). The CDR3 covers 15 residues. V was clipped by 5 bases and J by 7 bases, with 21 bases between them. In nucleotides, the CDR3 is TGTGCCAGCAGTCCTTATAGACAGGTCGCGTCAGAGCAGTACTCC. Translated: CASSPYRQVASEQYS.

The gene calls are TRBV28 and TRBJ2-7; no reliable D call. CDR3 length equals 15 residues. Trimming left V 2 bases short and J 3 bases short, with 14 bases between. The germline V gene has CDR1 MDHEN and CDR2 SYDVKM. Here the CDR3 reads CASSLMRQVNYEQYF. CDR3 coding DNA: TGTGCCAGCAGTTTAATGCGCCAGGTTAACTACGAGCAGTACTTC.

The chain recombines TRBV7-9 with TRBJ2-1; D is undetermined. The CDR3 runs 15 residues. The V gene lost 6 bases and the J gene lost 4 bases, with 16 bases spanning the gap. Germline CDR1 is SEHNR and CDR2 is FQNEAQ (reference sequence). The DNA of the CDR3 is TGTGCCAGCAGTTCCACCATGTCCTTGTACAATGAGCAGTTCTTC. Residues: CASSSTMSLYNEQFF.

The chain uses TRBV5-1 and TRBJ1-2; 8 nucleotides line up with TRBD1. Germline CDR1 and CDR2: SGHRS and YFSETQ. This CDR3 comprises 16 residues. V was clipped by 4 bases and J by 4 bases; unmatched bases: 12. The CDR3 DNA reads as TGCGCCAGCAGCCCGGAGCCCCAGGGGGCCGTCTATGGCTACACCTTC. Its protein product is CASSPEPQGAVYGYTF.

The rearrangement links TRBV7-2 to TRBJ2-1; TRBD2 matches 7 bases. The germline CDR1 and CDR2 sequences are SGHTA and FQGNSA. CDR3 length equals 13 residues. V gave up 7 bases and J gave up 10 bases; unmatched junction bases: 10. The CDR3 DNA is TGTGCCAGCAACCAGATTGGGGGGGGGGAGCAGTTCTTC. Translated, it gives CASNQIGGGEQFF.

This clonotype showed up just a few times. The chain combines TRBV12-5 with TRBJ1-2; 7 bases fit TRBD1. There are 13 residues in the CDR3. V trimming: 5 bases; J trimming: 2 bases; junction bases outside the gene matches: 2. Germline V gene lookup returns CDR1 LGHNT and CDR2 FRNRAP. Here the CDR3 DNA reads TGTGCTAGTGGTCAGGACAGGAACTATGGCTACACCTTC. Translated, it gives CASGQDRNYGYTF.

This chain connects TRBV27 to TRBJ2-6; possible D gene TRBD1, 6 bases. The V gene lost 6 bases and the J gene lost 4 bases, with 13 bases spanning the gap. This CDR3 region has 15 residues. Germline CDR1 is MNHEY and CDR2 is SMNVEV (reference sequence). The CDR3 DNA reads TGTGCCAGCAGGAGATCAGGGGCAGGGGCCAACGTCCTGACTTTC. Translating it yields CASRRSGAGANVLTF.

V usage is TRBV4-3 and J usage is TRBJ1-2, with D possibly TRBD1 on 5 matching bases. Trimming removed 5 bases at V and 2 bases at J, with 12 bases between. The CDR3 sequence is 14 residues long. The germline CDR1 and CDR2 sequences are LGHNA and YSLEER. CDR3 sequence: CASSSVPGNYGYTF. The CDR3 DNA is TGCGCCAGCAGCTCCGTCCCAGGGAACTATGGCTACACCTTC.

V is TRBV4-2 and J is TRBJ2-5, with D possibly TRBD2 on 5 matching bases. CDR1 is LGHNA and CDR2 is YNFKEQ in the germline V gene. V dropped 1 base and J dropped 4 bases, with 10 bases sitting between them. The CDR3 runs 14 residues. The CDR3: CASSQAGDGETQYF. DNA of the CDR3: TGTGCCAGCAGCCAAGCCGGGGATGGAGAGACCCAGTACTTC.

This clonotype was detected a few times. CDR3 nucleotides: TGCAGTGCTAGAGACTATCAGCGGACCCAAGAGACCCAGTACTTC. Its protein is CSARDYQRTQETQYF. This sequence joins TRBV20-1 and TRBJ2-5; TRBD2 might be the D (5 bases). V lost 0 bases to trimming and J lost 1 base, with 12 bases between them. The CDR3 is made up of 15 amino acids. The germline gives CDR1 DFQATT, CDR2 SNEGSKA (reference sequence).

The chain recombines TRBV10-3 with TRBJ1-1; 10 nucleotides agree with TRBD1. CDR3 length: 14 amino acids. Germline trimming cut 10 bases from V and 0 bases from J; bases unmatched to any gene: 5. Germline V gene data show CDR1 as ENHRY and CDR2 as SYGVKD. CDR3 DNA: TGTGCCACCAGACAGGGGGCATTGAACACTGAAGCTTTCTTT. Amino acid sequence: CATRQGALNTEAFF.